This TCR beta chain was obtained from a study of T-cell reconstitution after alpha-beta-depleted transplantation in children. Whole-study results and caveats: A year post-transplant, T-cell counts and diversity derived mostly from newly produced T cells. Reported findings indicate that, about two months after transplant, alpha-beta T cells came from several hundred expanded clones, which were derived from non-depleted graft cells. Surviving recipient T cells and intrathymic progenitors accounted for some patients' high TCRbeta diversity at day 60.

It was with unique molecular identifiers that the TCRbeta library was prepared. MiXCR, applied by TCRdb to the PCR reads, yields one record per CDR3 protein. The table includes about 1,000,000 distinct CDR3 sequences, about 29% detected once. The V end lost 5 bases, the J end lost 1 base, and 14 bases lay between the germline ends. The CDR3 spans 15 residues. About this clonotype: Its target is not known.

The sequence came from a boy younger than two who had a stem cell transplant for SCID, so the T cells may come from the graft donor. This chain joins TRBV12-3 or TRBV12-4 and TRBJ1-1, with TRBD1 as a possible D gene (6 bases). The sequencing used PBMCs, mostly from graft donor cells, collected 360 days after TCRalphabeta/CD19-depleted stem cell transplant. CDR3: CASSPGTHKNTEAFF. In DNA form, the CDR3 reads TGTGCCAGCAGTCCTGGGACACATAAGAACACTGAAGCTTTCTTT.